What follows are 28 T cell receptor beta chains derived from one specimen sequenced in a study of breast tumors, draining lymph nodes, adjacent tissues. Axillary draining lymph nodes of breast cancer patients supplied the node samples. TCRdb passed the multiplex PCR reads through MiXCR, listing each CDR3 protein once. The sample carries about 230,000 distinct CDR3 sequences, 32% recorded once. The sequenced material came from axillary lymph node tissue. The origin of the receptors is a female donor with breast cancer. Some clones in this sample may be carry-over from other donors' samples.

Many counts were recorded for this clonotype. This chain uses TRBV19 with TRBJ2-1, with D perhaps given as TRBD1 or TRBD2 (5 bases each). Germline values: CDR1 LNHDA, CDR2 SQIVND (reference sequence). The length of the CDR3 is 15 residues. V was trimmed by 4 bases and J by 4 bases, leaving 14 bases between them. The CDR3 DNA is TGTGCCAGTAGTACCTCCGGGACGGTATACAATGAGCAGTTCTTC. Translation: CASSTSGTVYNEQFF.

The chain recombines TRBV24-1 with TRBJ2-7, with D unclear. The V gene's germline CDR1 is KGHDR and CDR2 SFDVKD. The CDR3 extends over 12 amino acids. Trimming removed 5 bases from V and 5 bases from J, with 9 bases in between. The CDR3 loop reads CATSGAEDEQYF. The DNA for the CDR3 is TGTGCCACCAGTGGCGCAGAGGACGAGCAGTACTTC.

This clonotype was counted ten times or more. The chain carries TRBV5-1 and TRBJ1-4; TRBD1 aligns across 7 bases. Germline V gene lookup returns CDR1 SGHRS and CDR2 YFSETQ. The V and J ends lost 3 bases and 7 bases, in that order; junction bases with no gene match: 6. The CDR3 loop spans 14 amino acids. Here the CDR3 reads CASSSGQYGEKLFF. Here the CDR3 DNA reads TGCGCCAGCAGCTCGGGACAGTACGGTGAAAAACTGTTTTTT.

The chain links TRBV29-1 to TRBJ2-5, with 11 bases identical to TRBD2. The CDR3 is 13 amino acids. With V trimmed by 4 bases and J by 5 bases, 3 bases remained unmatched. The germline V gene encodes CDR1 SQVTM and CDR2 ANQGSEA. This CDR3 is CSVVTSGVETQYF. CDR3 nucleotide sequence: TGCAGCGTTGTGACTAGCGGGGTCGAGACCCAGTACTTC.

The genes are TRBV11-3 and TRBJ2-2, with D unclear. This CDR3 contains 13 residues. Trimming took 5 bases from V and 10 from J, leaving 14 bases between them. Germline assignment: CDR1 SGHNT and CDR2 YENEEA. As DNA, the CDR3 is TGTGCCAGCAGCAACGCCGCCACCACGGAGCTGTTTTTT. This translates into CASSNAATTELFF. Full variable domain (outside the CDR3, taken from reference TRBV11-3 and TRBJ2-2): EAGVVQSPRYKIIEKKQPVAFWCNPISGHNTLYWYLQNLGQGPELLIRYENEEAVDDSQLPKDRFSAERLKGVDSTLKIQPAELGDSAVYLCASSNAATTELFFGEGSRLTVL.

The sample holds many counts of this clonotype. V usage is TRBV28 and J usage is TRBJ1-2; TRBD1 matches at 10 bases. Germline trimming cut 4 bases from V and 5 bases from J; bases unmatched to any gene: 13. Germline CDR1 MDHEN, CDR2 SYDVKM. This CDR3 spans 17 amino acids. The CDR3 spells CASSSSRRTGGVYGYTF. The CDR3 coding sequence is TGTGCCAGCAGTTCCTCGCGAAGGACAGGGGGAGTATATGGCTACACCTTC.

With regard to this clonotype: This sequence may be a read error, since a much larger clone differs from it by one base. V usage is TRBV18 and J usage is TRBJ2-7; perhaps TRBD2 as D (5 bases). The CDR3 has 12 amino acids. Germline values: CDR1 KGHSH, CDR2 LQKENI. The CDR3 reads CASSPFGVERYF. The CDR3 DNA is TGTGCCAGCTCACCCTTCGGGGTTGAGCGGTACTTC.

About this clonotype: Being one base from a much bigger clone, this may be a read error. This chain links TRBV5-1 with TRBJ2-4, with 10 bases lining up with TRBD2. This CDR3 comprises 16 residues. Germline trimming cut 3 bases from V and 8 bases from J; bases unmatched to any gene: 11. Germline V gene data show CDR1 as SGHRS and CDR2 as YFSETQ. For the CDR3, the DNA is TGCGCCAGCAGCTCTAGCGGGAGTGGCCCGGCGTACATTCAGTACTTC. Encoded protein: CASSSSGSGPAYIQYF.

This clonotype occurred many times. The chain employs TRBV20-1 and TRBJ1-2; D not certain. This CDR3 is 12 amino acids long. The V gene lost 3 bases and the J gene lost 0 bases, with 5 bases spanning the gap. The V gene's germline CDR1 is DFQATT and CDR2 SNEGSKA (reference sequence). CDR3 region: CSASTANYGYTF. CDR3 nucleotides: TGCAGTGCTAGCACTGCTAACTATGGCTACACCTTC.

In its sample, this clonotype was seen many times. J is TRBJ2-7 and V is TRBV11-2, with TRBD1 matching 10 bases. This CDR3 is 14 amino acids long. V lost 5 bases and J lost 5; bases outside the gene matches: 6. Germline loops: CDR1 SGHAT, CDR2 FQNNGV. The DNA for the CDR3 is TGTGCCAGCAGCCCGGGACAGGGGTCGGACGAGCAGTACTTC. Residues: CASSPGQGSDEQYF.

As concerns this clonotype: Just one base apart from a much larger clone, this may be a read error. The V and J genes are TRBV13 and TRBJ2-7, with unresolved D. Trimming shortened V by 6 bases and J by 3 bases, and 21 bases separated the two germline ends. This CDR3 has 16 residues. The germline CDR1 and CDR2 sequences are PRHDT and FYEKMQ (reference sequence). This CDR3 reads CASSSPDGSRRYEQYF. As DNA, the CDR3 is TGTGCCAGCAGTTCGCCAGACGGCTCCCGACGCTACGAGCAGTACTTC.

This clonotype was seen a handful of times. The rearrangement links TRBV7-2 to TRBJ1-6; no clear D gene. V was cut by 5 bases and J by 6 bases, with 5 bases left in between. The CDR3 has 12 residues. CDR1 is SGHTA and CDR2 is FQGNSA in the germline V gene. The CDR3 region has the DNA TGTGCCAGCAGCCCCTCTAATTCACCCCTCCACTTT. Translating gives CASSPSNSPLHF.

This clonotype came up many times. The CDR3 is CASSFMEGETQYF. CDR3 nucleotide sequence: TGTGCCAGCAGTTTCATGGAGGGCGAGACCCAGTACTTC. This chain uses TRBV12-3 or TRBV12-4 with TRBJ2-5, with a tentative D call TRBD2 (6 bases). The CDR3 is 13 amino acids. Between the trimmed V and J ends, which lost 3 bases and 5 bases, there was a span of 10 bases.

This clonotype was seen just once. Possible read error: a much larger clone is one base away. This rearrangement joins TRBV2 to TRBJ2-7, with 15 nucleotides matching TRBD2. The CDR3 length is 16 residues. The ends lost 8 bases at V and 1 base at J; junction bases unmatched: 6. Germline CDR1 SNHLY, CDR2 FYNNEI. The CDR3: CASGGTSGGPSYEQYF. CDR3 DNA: TGTGCCAGCGGTGGGACTAGCGGGGGGCCTTCCTACGAGCAGTACTTC.

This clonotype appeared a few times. The CDR3 region is CSARQGGVGTFF. The DNA for the CDR3 is TGCAGTGCTCGCCAGGGGGGGGTCGGAACTTTCTTT. This chain uses TRBV20-1 with TRBJ1-1, with 7 bases fitting TRBD1. This CDR3 contains 12 residues. From germline, CDR1 is DFQATT and CDR2 SNEGSKA (reference sequence). The ends lost 5 bases at V and 12 bases at J; junction bases unmatched: 12.

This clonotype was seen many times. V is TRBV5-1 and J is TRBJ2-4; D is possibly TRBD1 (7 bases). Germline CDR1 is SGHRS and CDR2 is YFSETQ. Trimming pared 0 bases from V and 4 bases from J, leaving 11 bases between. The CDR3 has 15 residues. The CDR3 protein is CASSLAAGQKNIQYF. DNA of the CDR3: TGCGCCAGCAGCTTGGCCGCGGGACAGAAAAACATTCAGTACTTC.

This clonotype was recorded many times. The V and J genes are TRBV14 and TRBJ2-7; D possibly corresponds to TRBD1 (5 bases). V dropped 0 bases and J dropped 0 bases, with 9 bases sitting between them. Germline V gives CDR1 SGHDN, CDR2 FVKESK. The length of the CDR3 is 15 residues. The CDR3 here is CASSQDWGRSYEQYF. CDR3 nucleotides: TGTGCCAGCAGCCAAGATTGGGGCCGCTCCTACGAGCAGTACTTC.

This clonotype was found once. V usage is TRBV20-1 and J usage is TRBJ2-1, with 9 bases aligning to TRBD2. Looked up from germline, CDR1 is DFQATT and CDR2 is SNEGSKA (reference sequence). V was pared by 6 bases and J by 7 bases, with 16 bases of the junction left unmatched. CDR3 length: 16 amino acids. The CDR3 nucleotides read TGCAGTGCCGATTCAACCGGCGGGAGGGTCGGTAATGAGCAGTTCTTC. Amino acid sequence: CSADSTGGRVGNEQFF.

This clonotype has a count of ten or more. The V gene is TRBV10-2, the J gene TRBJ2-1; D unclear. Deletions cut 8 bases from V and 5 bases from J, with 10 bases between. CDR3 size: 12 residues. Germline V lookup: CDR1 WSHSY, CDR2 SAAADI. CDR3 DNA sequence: TGCGCCAGCGGCGTCGGAAACAATGAGCAGTTCTTC. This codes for CASGVGNNEQFF.

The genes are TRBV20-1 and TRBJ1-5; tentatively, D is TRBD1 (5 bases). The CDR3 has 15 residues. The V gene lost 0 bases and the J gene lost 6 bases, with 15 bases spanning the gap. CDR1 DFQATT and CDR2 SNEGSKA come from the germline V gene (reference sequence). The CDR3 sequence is CSARDPGTLSQPQHF. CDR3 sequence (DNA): TGCAGTGCTAGAGATCCCGGGACTCTAAGTCAGCCCCAGCATTTT.

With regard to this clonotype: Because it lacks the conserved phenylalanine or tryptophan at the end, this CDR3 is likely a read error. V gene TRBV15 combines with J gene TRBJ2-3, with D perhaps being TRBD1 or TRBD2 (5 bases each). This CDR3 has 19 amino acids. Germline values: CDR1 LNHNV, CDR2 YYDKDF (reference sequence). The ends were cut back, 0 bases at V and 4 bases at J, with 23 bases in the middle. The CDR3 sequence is CATSRDLPPGREGSDTQYL. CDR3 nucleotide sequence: TGTGCCACCAGCAGAGACCTGCCCCCAGGGCGCGAGGGGTCAGATACGCAGTATCTT.

CDR3 bases: TGCGCCAGCGGCACGGACGGGAGGTTACACCAGCCCCAGCATTTT. It codes for CASGTDGRLHQPQHF. The chain links TRBV5-1 to TRBJ1-5, with unresolved D. The CDR3 is 15 residues long. The germline CDR1 and CDR2 sequences are SGHRS and YFSETQ. V was trimmed by 7 bases and J by 7 bases, leaving 21 bases between them.

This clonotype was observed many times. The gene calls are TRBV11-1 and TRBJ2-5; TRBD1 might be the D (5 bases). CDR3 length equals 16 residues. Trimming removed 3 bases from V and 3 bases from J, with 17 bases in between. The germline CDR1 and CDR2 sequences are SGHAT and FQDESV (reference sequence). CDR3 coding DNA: TGTGCCAGCAGCTTGTTCGACAGTTCATTGGAAGAGACCCAGTACTTC. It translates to CASSLFDSSLEETQYF. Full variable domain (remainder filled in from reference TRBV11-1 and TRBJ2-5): EAEVAQSPRYKITEKSQAVAFWCDPISGHATLYWYRQILGQGPELLVQFQDESVVDDSQLPKDRFSAERLKGVDSTLKIQPAELGDSAMYLCASSLFDSSLEETQYFGPGTRLLVL.

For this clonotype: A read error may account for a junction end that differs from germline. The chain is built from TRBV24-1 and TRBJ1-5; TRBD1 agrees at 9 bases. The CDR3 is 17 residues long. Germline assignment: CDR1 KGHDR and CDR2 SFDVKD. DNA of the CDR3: TGTGCCACCAGTGGACTGCCGGGACAGGGATACAATGAGCCCCAGCATTTT. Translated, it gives CATSGLPGQGYNEPQHF.

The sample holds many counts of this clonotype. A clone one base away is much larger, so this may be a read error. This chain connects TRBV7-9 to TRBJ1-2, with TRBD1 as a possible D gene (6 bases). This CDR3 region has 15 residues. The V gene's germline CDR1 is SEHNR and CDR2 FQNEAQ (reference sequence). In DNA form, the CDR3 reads TGTGCCAGCAGCCCCTCCGCGGGGGGGGGCTATGGCTACCCCTTC. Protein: CASSPSAGGGYGYPF. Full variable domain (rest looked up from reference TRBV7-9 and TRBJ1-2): DTGVSQNPRHKITKRGQNVTFRCDPISEHNRLYWYRQTLGQGPEFLTYFQNEAQLEKSRLLSDRFSAERPKGSFSTLEIQRTEQGDSAMYLCASSPSAGGGYGYPFGSGTRLTVV.

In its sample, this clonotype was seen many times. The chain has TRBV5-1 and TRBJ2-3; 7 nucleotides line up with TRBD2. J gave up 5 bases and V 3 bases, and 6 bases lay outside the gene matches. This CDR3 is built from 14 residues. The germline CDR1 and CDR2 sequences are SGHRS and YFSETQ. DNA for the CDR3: TGCGCCAGCAGCTCCCCCGGCGGGGGAGATACGCAGTATTTT. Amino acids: CASSSPGGGDTQYF.

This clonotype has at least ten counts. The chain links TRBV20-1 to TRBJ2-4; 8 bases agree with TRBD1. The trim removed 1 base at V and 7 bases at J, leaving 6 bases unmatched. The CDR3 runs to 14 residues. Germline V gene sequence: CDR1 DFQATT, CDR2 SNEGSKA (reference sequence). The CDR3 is CSARANRGRNIQYF. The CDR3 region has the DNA TGCAGTGCTAGAGCAAACAGGGGGAGGAACATTCAGTACTTC.

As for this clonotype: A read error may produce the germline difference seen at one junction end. The CDR3 DNA reads TGTGCCTGCAGAGGAGGGCTGTGCTCTGGGGCCAACGTCCTGACTTTC. This gives the protein CACRGGLCSGANVLTF. The chain has TRBV7-2 and TRBJ2-6, with D maybe TRBD2 (6 bases). The germline gives CDR1 SGHTA, CDR2 FQGNSA. The CDR3 covers 16 residues.